This TCR beta chain comes out of a study of shared clonotypes between healthy human individuals (dated by TCRdb to the early 2020s). As for the study more broadly: A couple of women and three men aged 18 to 49 years were included in the cohort. For each donor, CD4 naive and CD4 memory were each given three plates, CD8 naive was given two plates, and CD8 memory was given one plate. To estimate repertoire size and how much clonotype sharing occurs between individuals, the study deeply sequenced the blood TCR repertoires of about five healthy adults. To increase sequencing depth and limit assay-specific biases, different laboratories used diverse techniques to prepare libraries and sequence TCR repertoires. Between about 0.8 and 9 billion PBMCs per donor were obtained by leukapheresis. Study-level results and caveats: Compared with non-shared clonotypes, the clonotypes found in all four sorted-subset donors had higher generation probabilities. Larger estimated clonotype richness was generally found for naive subsets than for memory subsets. Sharing across several donors was observed for roughly 5% of naive CD4, 3% to 4% of naive CD8, over 2% of memory CD4, and 0.4% of memory CD8 clonotypes. Pairwise subsampling led to the expectation that sequencing depth would affect the degree of clonotype sharing among donors. Rarefaction of sorted-subset datasets indicated incomplete sequencing despite the large sequencing depth. The small number of donors limited the genetic and exposure-history diversity represented. Only blood was sampled, and tissue TCR repertoires likely differ from those in blood.

TCR CDR3 regions were amplified from genomic DNA by multiplex PCR using the deep immunoSEQ assay. Extracted genomic DNA from each cell subset was distributed evenly across all wells of several immunoSEQ 96-well plates, and each plate was treated as a replicate. For sorted subsets, roughly 200 ng genomic DNA, equal to 30,000 to 35,000 T cell genomes, was loaded into each replicate PCR. Purified libraries were measured with a Qubit 3.0 fluorometer, size-checked on a Bioanalyzer 2100, and measured again with the KAPA Library Quantification kit. A separate single-read 150-cycle Illumina NextSeq 550 flow cell was used to sequence each immunoSEQ 96-well plate. Under the source paper's analysis protocol: Because only junctional sequences without quality scores were contained in the immunoSEQ output, filtering matching that applied to full-length reads could not be performed. To assign V/J genes and CDR3, sequences were annotated using PyIR, a Python wrapper for IgBLAST v1.9, with IMGT germline references. Reads were removed for weak V/J assignments (E-value above 1e-6), missing CDR3, stop codons, out-of-frame junctions, or ambiguous translated residues. V3J clonotypes were defined as sequences sharing the same inferred V gene, J gene, and CDR3 amino acid sequence. To compute the percentage overlap between repertoires, the number of shared unique clonotypes was divided by the size of the smaller repertoire. RTK rarefaction, the Chao1 estimator, and Recon v2.1 estimates of unobserved clonotypes were used to assess repertoire richness. Generation probabilities for all TCRbeta clonotypes obtained by the gDNA method from four donors were computed using OLGA. TCRdb re-hosts the immuneACCESS table, in-frame sequences only. Its copies lack some clones; in the studies checked, an unresolved V gene accounts for under half of them, and the cause for the rest is not known. V and J calls and clone size come straight from that table; D and trimming were deduced from the DNA. A total of millions of clones appear in this sample, about 92% of them only once. The top ten clonotypes cover 1.5% to 2% of the sample.

The CDR3 sequence holds 14 residues, the cysteine and phenylalanine included. Only CDR3 DNA is held: 42 bases, read in frame from base 1. From a lookup of the germline V gene, CDR1 and CDR2 are SGDLS and YYNGEE. V lost 4 bases and J lost 0 bases; the stretch between them is 10 bases long. CD8 naive samples were CD45RO-negative cells positively selected for CCR7, giving a CD45RA+CCR7+ population that excluded TemRA cells. The donors were healthy, HIV-negative adults with no recently reported acute infections or vaccinations. Every donor was a Caucasian adult residing in Nashville, Tennessee, USA. Blood was obtained by leukapheresis, after which PBMCs were separated by Ficoll-Histopaque density gradient centrifugation and cryopreserved in liquid nitrogen vapor phase. Analytical flow cytometry was used to check the purity and quantity of every magnetically sorted T cell population. From each sorted fraction, genomic DNA was isolated and quantified by UV absorbance on a Nanodrop 2000c.

This clone occurred once. This clone's antigen is unknown. Base qualities are missing; no much larger clone stands one base away. The sequence joins TRBV9 to TRBJ1-1; the D gene is perhaps TRBD1, from 5 matching bases. Sequences were obtained from naive CD8+ T cells from PBMCs. The sample's cell subset or site label is to be understood as: CD45RA+CCR7+. The sequence came from a man aged 18 to 30 in good health. Some clones in this sample may be carry-over from other donors' samples. The base sequence is TGTGCCAGCAGCCAACCGGGACTGAACACTGAAGCTTTCTTT. The encoded protein is CASSQPGLNTEAFF.